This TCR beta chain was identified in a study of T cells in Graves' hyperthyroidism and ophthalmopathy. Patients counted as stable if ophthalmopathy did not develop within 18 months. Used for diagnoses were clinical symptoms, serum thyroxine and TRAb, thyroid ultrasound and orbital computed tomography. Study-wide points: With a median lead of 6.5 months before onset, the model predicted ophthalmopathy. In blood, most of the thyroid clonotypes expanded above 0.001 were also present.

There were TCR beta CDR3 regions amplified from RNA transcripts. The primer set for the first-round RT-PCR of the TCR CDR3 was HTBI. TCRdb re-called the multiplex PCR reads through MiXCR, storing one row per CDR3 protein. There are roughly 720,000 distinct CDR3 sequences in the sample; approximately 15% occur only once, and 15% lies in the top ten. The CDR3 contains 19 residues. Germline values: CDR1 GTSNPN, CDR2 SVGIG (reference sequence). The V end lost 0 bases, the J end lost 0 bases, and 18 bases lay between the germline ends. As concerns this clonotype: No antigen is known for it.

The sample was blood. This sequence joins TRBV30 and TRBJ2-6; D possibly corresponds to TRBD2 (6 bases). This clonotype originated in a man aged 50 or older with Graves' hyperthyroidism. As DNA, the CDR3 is TGTGCCTGGAGTGTAAGGATAGGGGAGGTCCTCTCTGGGGCCAACGTCCTGACTTTC. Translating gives CAWSVRIGEVLSGANVLTF.